Sequencing of this T cell receptor beta chain was carried out in a study of T cell clones after liver transplantation. Study summary: Until 12-24 months post-transplant, subjects got standard immunosuppression and no induction. Tolerance: complete withdrawal held at least one year, liver enzymes staying within twice normal.

About this clone itself: The antigen remains unidentified.

Germline CDR1 LNHDA, CDR2 SQIVND (reference sequence). Trimming shortened V by 9 bases and J by 1 base, and 10 bases separated the two germline ends. This CDR3 spans 13 amino acids. This table comes from immunoSEQ multiplex PCR, and its TCRdb copy is limited to in-frame clones, with some not included. This table has roughly 70,000 clones, around 90% appearing once. Broader study findings: Small, mixed patient groups and varying post-transplant times limit these conclusions. Circulating graft-donor-reactive CD4 TCRbeta sequences fell significantly post-transplant in 5 of 8 subjects.

The sequencing used CD4+ T cells from blood, collected before liver transplant. The rearrangement uses TRBV19 and TRBJ2-4, with D unresolved. The clonotype comes from a human donor who received a liver transplant. The CDR3 DNA reads as TGTGCCAGCATGGGCATGGCCAAAAACATTCAGTACTTC. This translates into CASMGMAKNIQYF.